This T cell receptor (beta chain) was captured by sequencing in a study of blood T cell repertoires in COVID-19. About the study: There were acute and convalescent COVID-19 samples, and they came from the United States, Italy and Spain.

Original data processing: Using reference gene primer amplification, nucleated cell counts were estimated. Data came from immunoSEQ multiplex PCR; TCRdb stores just in-frame clones and leaves some out. The V and J calls and clone size are taken from that table; D and trimming were inferred from the DNA. This sample yields roughly 160,000 clones, of which approximately 84% are seen a single time; about 5.3% belongs to the top ten. Individuals aged roughly 18 to 95 years were recruited from 24 US areas. Allocation to cohorts depended on clinical history reported by the participants. CDR1 is MNHEY, CDR2 SVGAGI, per germline. CDR3 size: 15 residues. Trimming removed 2 bases at V and 5 bases at J, with 13 bases between.

The receptor's source is a woman aged 40 to 50 with acute COVID-19. The chain is built from TRBV6-5 and TRBJ2-1; D unclear. Sample: PBMCs or T cells enriched from blood (not recorded which). CDR3 loop: CASSYLRVGHNEQFF. The DNA for the CDR3 is TGTGCCAGCAGTTACCTCCGGGTCGGTCACAATGAGCAGTTCTTC.